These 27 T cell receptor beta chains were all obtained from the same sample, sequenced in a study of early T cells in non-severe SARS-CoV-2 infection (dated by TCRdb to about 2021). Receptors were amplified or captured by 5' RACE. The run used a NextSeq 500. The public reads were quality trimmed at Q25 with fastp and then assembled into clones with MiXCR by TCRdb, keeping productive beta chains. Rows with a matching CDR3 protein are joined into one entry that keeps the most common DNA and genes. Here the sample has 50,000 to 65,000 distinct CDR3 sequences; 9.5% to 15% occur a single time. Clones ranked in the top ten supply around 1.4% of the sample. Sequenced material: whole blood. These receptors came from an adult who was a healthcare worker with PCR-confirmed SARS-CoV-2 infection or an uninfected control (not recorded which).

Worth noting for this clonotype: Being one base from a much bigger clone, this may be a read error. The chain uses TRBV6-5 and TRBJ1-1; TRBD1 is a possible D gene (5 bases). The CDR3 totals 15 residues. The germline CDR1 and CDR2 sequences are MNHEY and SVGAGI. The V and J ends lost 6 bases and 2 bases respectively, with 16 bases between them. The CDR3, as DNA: TGTGCCAGCAGAACAGGCTGGGACTTTAACACTGAAGCTTTCTTT. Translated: CASRTGWDFNTEAFF.

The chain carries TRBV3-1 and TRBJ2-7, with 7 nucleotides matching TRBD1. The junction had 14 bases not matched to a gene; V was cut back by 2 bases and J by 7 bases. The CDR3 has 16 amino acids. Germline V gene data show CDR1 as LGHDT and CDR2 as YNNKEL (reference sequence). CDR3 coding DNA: TGTGCCAGCAGCCAACGACAGGGTTGGTCCCCCAATGAGCAGTACTTC. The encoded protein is CASSQRQGWSPNEQYF.

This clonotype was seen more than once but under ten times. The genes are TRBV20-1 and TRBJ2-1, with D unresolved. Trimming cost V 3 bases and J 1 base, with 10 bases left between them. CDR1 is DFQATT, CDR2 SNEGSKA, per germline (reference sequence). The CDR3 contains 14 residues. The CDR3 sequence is CSARRGPSYNEQFF. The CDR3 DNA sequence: TGCAGTGCTAGGCGAGGACCTTCCTACAATGAGCAGTTCTTC.

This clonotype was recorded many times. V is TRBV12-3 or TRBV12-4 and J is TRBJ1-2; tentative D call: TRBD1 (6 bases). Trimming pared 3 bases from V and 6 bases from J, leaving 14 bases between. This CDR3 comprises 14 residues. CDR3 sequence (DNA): TGTGCCAGCAGTTTGGCAGGGGATATTCATGGCTACACCTTC. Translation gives CASSLAGDIHGYTF.

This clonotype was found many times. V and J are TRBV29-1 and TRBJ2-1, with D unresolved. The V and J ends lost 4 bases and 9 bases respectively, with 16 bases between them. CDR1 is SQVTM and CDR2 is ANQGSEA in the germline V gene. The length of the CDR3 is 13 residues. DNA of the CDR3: TGCAGCGTTGGCCCCAAACAGTTTGCTGAGCAGTTCTTC. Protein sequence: CSVGPKQFAEQFF.

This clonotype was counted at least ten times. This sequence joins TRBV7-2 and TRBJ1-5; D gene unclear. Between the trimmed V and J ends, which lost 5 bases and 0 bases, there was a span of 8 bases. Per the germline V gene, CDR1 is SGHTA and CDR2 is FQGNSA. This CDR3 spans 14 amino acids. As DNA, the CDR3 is TGTGCCAGCAGCGGCGGGTATAGCAATCAGCCCCAGCATTTT. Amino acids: CASSGGYSNQPQHF.

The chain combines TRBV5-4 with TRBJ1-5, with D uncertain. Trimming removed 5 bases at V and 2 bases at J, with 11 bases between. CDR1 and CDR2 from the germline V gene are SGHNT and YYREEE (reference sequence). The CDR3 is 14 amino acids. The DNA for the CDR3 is TGTGCCAGCAGTCTAGACTTGGGCAATCAGCCCCAGCATTTT. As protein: CASSLDLGNQPQHF. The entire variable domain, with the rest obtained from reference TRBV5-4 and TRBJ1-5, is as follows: ETGVTQSPTHLIKTRGQQVTLRCSSQSGHNTVSWYQQALGQGPQFIFQYYREEENGRGNFPPRFSGLQFPNYSSELNVNALELDDSALYLCASSLDLGNQPQHFGDGTRLSIL.

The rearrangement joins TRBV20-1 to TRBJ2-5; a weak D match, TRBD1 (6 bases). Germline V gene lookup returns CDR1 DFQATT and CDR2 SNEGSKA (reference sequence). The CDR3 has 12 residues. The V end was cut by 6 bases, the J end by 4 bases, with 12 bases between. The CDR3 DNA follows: TGCAGTGCAACAGGGTTTACAGAGACCCAGTACTTC. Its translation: CSATGFTETQYF.

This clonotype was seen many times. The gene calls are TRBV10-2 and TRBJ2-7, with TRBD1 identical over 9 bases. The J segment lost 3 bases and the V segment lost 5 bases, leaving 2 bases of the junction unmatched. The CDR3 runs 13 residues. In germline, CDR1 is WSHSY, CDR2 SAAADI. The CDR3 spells CASSRTGDYEQYF. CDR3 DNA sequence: TGCGCCAGCAGTAGGACAGGGGACTACGAGCAGTACTTC.

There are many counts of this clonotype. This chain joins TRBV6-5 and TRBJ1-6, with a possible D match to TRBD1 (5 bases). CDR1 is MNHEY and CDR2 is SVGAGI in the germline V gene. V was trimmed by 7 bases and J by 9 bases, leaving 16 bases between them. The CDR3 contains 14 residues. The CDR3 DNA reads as TGTGCCAGCAAAAGGGGAGGGTCGGGTTCACCCCTCCACTTT. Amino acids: CASKRGGSGSPLHF.

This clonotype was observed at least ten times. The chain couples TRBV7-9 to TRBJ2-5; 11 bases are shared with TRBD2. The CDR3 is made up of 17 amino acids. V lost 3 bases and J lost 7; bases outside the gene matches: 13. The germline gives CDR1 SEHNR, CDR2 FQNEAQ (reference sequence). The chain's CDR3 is CASSLETSGVPLATQYF. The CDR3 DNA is TGTGCCAGCAGCTTGGAGACTAGCGGGGTCCCTCTTGCGACCCAGTACTTC.

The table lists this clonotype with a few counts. In DNA form, the CDR3 reads TGTGCCAGCAGTTATCAGGTCGGCTCTGGGGCCAACGTCCTGACTTTC. It encodes CASSYQVGSGANVLTF. The chain links TRBV6-5 to TRBJ2-6; unclear D gene. There are 16 residues in the CDR3. Trimming shortened V by 3 bases and J by 0 bases, and 9 bases separated the two germline ends. The germline gives CDR1 MNHEY, CDR2 SVGAGI.

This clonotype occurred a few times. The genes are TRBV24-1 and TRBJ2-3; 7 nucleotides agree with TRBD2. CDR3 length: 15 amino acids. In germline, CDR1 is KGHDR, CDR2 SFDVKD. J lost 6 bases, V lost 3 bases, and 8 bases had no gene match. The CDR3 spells CATSDPLLSGDTQYF. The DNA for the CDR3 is TGTGCCACCAGTGATCCTCTGCTTAGCGGGGATACGCAGTATTTT.

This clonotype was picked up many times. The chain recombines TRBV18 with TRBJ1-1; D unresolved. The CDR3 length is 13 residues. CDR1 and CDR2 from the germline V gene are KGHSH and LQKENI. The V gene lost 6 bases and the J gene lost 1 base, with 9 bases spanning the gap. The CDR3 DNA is TGTGCCAGCTCCTATGGAGGGAACACTGAAGCTTTCTTT. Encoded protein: CASSYGGNTEAFF.

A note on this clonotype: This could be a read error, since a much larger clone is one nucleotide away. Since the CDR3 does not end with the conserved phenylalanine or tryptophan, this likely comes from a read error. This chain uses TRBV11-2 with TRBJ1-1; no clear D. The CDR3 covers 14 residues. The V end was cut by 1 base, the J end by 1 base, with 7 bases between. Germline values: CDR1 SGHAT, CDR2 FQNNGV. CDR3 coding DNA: TGTGCCAGCAGCTTAGTGCGGGGGAACACTGAAGCTTTCTAT. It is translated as CASSLVRGNTEAFY.

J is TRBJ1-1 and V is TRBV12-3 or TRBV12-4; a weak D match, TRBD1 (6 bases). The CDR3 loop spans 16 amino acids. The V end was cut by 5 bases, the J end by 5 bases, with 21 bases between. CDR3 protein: CASSETPTGAKTEAFF. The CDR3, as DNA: TGTGCCAGCAGTGAAACGCCCACGGGGGCAAAAACTGAAGCTTTCTTT.

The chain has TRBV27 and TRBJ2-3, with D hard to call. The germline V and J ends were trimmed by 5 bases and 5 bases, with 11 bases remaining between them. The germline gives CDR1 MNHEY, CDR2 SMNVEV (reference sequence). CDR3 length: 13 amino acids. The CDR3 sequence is CASSPLLIDTQYF. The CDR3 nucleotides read TGTGCCAGCAGTCCACTGCTGATAGATACGCAGTATTTT.

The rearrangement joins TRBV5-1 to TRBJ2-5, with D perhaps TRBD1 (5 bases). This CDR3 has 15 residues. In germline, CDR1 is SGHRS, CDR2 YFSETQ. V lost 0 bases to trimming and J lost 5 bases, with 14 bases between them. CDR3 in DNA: TGCGCCAGCAGCTTGGCGCCAGGGATGAGGGAGACCCAGTACTTC. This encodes CASSLAPGMRETQYF.

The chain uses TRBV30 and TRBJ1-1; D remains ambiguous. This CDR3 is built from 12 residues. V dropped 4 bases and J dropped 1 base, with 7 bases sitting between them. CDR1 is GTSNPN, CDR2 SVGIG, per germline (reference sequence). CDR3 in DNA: TGTGCCTGGACAGCGAGGAACACTGAAGCTTTCTTT. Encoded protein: CAWTARNTEAFF.

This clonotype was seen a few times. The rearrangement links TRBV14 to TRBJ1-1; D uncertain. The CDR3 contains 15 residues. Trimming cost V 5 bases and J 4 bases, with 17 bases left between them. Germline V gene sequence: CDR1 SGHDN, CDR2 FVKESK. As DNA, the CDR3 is TGTGCCAGCAGCGTAAGATTCACAGCGGCCACTGAAGCTTTCTTT. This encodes CASSVRFTAATEAFF.

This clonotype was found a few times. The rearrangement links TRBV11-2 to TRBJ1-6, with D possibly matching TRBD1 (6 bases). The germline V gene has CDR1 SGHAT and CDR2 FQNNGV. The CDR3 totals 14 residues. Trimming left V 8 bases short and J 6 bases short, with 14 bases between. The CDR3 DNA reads TGTGCCAGCGGGAGGGGGGTCATTAATTCACCCCTCCACTTT. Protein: CASGRGVINSPLHF.

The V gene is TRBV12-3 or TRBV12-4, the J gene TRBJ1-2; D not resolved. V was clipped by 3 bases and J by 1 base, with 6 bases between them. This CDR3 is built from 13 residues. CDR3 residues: CASSFASNYGYTF. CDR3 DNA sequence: TGTGCCAGCAGTTTCGCCAGTAACTATGGCTACACCTTC.

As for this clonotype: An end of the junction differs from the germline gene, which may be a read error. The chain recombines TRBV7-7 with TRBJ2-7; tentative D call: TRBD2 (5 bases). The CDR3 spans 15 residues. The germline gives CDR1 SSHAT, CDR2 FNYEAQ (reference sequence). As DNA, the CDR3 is TGTGCTAGCAGCCCCATCCTGGACGGAGGAGGAGAGCAGTACTTC. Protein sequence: CASSPILDGGGEQYF.

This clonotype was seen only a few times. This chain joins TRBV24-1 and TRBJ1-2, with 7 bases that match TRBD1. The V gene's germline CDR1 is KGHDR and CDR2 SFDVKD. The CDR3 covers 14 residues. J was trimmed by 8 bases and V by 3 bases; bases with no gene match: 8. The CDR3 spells CATSDRGQARGYTF. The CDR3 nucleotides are TGTGCCACCAGTGATAGGGGGCAGGCGCGGGGCTACACCTTC.

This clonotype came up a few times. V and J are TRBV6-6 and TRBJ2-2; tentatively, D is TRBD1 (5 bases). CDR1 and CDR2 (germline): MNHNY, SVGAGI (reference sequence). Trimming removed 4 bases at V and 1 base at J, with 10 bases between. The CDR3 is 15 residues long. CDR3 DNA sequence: TGTGCCAGCAGTTCTAGGGGCCGGAACACCGGGGAGCTGTTTTTT. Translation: CASSSRGRNTGELFF.

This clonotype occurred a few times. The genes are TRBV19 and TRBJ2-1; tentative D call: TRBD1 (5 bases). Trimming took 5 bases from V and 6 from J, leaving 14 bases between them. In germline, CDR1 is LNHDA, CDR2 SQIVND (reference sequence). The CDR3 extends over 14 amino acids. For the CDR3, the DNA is TGTGCCAGTAGTCCAGACAGAATTATCAATGAGCAGTTCTTC. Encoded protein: CASSPDRIINEQFF.

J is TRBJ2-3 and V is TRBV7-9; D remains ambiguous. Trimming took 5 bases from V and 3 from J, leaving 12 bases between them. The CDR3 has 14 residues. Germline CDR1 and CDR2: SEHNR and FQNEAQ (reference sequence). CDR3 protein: CASSPRGSTDTQYF. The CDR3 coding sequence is TGTGCCAGCAGCCCGAGAGGATCGACAGATACGCAGTATTTT.